This T cell receptor (beta chain) was recovered during a study of blood T cell repertoires in COVID-19. Study-wide context: COVID-19 samples from acute and convalescent phases originated in the United States, Italy and Spain. Nucleic acid was either cDNA or gDNA, and it came from T cells, B-cell-depleted T cells, or PBMCs.

Authors' processing steps: Scientists estimated how many nucleated cells there were by amplifying reference gene primers. Assay: immunoSEQ multiplex PCR; the TCRdb copy retains only in-frame clones and omits some. V, J and clone size were drawn from that table, and D and trimming were deduced from the DNA. The sample has fewer than 75,000 clones; roughly nine tenths are singletons. This TCR was sampled from an elderly man with acute or convalescent COVID-19. Sequenced sample: peripheral blood.

The CDR3 bases are TGTGCCAGCAGTTTGACTAGCGAACAGACCCAGTACTTC. Translated, it gives CASSLTSEQTQYF. The rearrangement uses TRBV12-3 or TRBV12-4 and TRBJ2-5; 8 bases agree with TRBD2. This CDR3 has 13 amino acids. The trim removed 3 bases at V and 6 bases at J, leaving 3 bases unmatched.